This T cell receptor (beta chain) was recorded in a study of response to subunit inactivated influenza vaccine. Each CDR3 protein is one row after TCRdb ran MiXCR on the RT-PCR reads. The table has 400,000 to 550,000 distinct CDR3 sequences, over 25% seen once. V gave up 7 bases and J gave up 10 bases, with 19 bases separating them. The V gene's germline CDR1 is SEHNR and CDR2 FQNEAQ (reference sequence). CDR3 length: 14 amino acids. This clonotype originated in a man in his forties or fifties who received an inactivated influenza vaccine. The material sequenced was CD4+ T cells sorted from PBMCs, taken more than 4 days after vaccination. This chain uses TRBV7-9 with TRBJ1-4; D unresolved. CDR3 nucleotides: TGTGCCAGCACCTCTTCGGGCAGATTGGCAAAACTGTTTTTT. Its protein is CASTSSGRLAKLFF.